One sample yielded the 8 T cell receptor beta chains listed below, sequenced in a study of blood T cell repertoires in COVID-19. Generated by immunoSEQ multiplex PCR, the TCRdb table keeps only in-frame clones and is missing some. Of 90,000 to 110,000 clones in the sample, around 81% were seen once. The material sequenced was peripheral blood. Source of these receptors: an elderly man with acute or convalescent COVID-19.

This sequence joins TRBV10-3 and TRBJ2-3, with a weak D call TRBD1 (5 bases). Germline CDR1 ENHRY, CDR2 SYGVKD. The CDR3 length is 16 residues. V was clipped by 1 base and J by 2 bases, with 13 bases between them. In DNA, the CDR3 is TGTGCCATCAGTGAGTTTCAAGGGGCGCCCACAGATACGCAGTATTTT. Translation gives CAISEFQGAPTDTQYF.

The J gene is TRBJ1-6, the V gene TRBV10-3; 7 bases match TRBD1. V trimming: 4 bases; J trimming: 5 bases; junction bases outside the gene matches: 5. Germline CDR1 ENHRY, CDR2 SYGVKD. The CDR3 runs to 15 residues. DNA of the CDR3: TGTGCCATCAGTGCCGGGACAGCTAATAATTCACCCCTCCACTTT. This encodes CAISAGTANNSPLHF.

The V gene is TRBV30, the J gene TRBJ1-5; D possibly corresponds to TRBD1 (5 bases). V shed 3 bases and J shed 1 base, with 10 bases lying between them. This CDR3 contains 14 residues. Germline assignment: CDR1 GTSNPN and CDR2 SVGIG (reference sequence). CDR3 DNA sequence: TGTGCCTGGAGCGGGGGAGGAAGCAATCAGCCCCAGCATTTT. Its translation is CAWSGGGSNQPQHF.

The CDR3 region has the DNA TGTGCCAGCACCGGCAGGGGACCTGATCAGCCCCAGCATTTT. It codes for CASTGRGPDQPQHF. This chain joins TRBV18 and TRBJ1-5; tentatively, D is TRBD1 (6 bases). The germline gives CDR1 KGHSH, CDR2 LQKENI. Trimming cost V 8 bases and J 5 bases, with 16 bases left between them. This CDR3 comprises 14 residues.

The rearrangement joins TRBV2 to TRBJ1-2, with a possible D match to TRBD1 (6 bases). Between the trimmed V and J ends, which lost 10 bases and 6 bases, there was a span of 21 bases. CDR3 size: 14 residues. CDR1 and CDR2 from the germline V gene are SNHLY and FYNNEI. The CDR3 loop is CATAQGRAWDGYTF. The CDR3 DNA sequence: TGTGCCACCGCACAGGGCCGCGCGTGGGATGGCTACACCTTC.

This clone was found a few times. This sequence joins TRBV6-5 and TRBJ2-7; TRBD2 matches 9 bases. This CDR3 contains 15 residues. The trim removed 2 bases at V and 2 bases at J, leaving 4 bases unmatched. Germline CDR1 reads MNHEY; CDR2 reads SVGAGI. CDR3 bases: TGTGCCAGCAGTTACCAGCGGGAGGTTCCCTACGAGCAGTACTTC. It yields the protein CASSYQREVPYEQYF.

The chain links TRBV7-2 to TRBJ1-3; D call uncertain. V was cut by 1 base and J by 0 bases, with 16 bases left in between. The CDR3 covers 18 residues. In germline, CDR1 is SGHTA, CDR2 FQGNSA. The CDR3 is CASSLVAGVGSSGNTIYF. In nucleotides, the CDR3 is TGTGCCAGCAGCTTAGTAGCGGGAGTCGGCTCCTCTGGAAACACCATATATTTT.

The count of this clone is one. The CDR3 spells CASSPDRGRYGYTF. As DNA, the CDR3 is TGTGCCAGCAGTCCGGACAGGGGGCGGTATGGCTACACCTTC. V is TRBV5-6 and J is TRBJ1-2; 11 positions match TRBD1. Germline V lookup: CDR1 SGHDT, CDR2 YYEEEE. CDR3 length: 14 residues. V gave up 5 bases and J gave up 5 bases; unmatched junction bases: 5.